This entry lists 24 T cell receptor beta chains sequenced from one sample in a study of Graves' ophthalmopathy and Graves' hyperthyroidism. Amplification from RNA transcripts yielded the TCR beta CDR3 regions. Second-round multiplex PCR came after a first-round RT-PCR that employed HTBI primers. TCRdb recomputed calls from the multiplex PCR reads with MiXCR, one row per CDR3 protein. The table includes 200,000 to 250,000 distinct CDR3 sequences, approximately 28% detected once. The sequencing input was peripheral blood. The receptors stem from a man in his forties or fifties with Graves' ophthalmopathy.

This clonotype has a count of ten or more. The chain couples TRBV12-3 or TRBV12-4 to TRBJ1-1, with 7 bases fitting TRBD1. Trimming took 7 bases from V and 6 from J; bases not matched to a gene: 17. The CDR3 is 16 amino acids. CDR3 amino acids: CASNWGGGGFEAEAFF. The CDR3 region has the DNA TGTGCCAGCAACTGGGGAGGGGGCGGATTCGAGGCTGAAGCTTTCTTT.

The sample holds many counts of this clonotype. The V call is TRBV9, the J call TRBJ2-5, with unresolved D. This CDR3 region has 16 residues. The germline V gene has CDR1 SGDLS and CDR2 YYNGEE. With 4 bases removed from V and 0 bases from J, the gap between germline ends came to 16 bases. The CDR3 DNA reads as TGTGCCAGCAGCCCCCGGATAGTAGACTACCAAGAGACCCAGTACTTC. Translated, it gives CASSPRIVDYQETQYF. The full variable domain, its missing parts supplied by reference TRBV9 and TRBJ2-5, is DSGVTQTPKHLITATGQRVTLRCSPRSGDLSVYWYQQSLDQGLQFLIQYYNGEERAKGNILERFSAQQFPDLHSELNLSSLELGDSALYFCASSPRIVDYQETQYFGPGTRLLVL.

A note on this clonotype: Because it lacks the conserved phenylalanine or tryptophan at the end, this CDR3 is likely a read error. This chain links TRBV6-1 with TRBJ1-5, with D unresolved. Trimming removed 5 bases from V and 4 bases from J, with 12 bases in between. The CDR3 consists of 14 residues. CDR1 MNHNS and CDR2 SASEGT come from the germline V gene. For the CDR3, the DNA is TGTGCCAGCAGTCAACCGGGCTTGAATCAGCCCCAGCATCTT. Amino acid sequence: CASSQPGLNQPQHL.

On this clonotype itself: One end of the junction does not line up with germline, which may come from a read error. V gene TRBV7-2 combines with J gene TRBJ1-2; D remains unclear. The length of the CDR3 is 13 residues. The germline V gene encodes CDR1 SGHTA and CDR2 FQGNSA. The CDR3 sequence is CAGSLAAGYGYTF. For the CDR3, the DNA is TGTGCCGGCAGCTTAGCGGCAGGCTATGGCTACACCTTC.

This chain uses TRBV2 with TRBJ2-4; 7 bases are shared with TRBD1. This CDR3 has 15 residues. Germline CDR1 is SNHLY and CDR2 is FYNNEI. V lost 8 bases and J lost 8; bases outside the gene matches: 15. The CDR3 loop reads CASGLGTATRDIQYF. Written as DNA, the CDR3 is TGTGCCAGCGGATTAGGGACAGCCACCCGAGACATTCAGTACTTC.

This chain joins TRBV6-1 and TRBJ1-1; no firm D call. Germline loops: CDR1 MNHNS, CDR2 SASEGT. The CDR3 length is 14 residues. V dropped 4 bases and J dropped 1 base, with 10 bases sitting between them. The CDR3 region is CASSGTNRNTEAFF. DNA for the CDR3: TGTGCCAGCAGTGGAACGAATAGGAACACTGAAGCTTTCTTT.

The chain links TRBV11-2 to TRBJ2-7; TRBD1 matches at 7 bases. V lost 2 bases, J lost 2 bases, and 12 bases stayed unmatched. The germline V gene has CDR1 SGHAT and CDR2 FQNNGV. This CDR3 comprises 17 residues. DNA of the CDR3: TGTGCCAGCAGCTTAATCGGCCCCGGGACAGACCCCTACGAGCAGTACTTC. Protein product: CASSLIGPGTDPYEQYF.

This clonotype was seen many times. The gene calls are TRBV5-1 and TRBJ1-5; D remains ambiguous. The V end was cut by 1 base, the J end by 1 base, with 12 bases between. Germline CDR1 and CDR2: SGHRS and YFSETQ. The CDR3 runs 16 residues. The CDR3 loop reads CASSLQPAGSNQPQHF. The CDR3, as DNA: TGCGCCAGCAGCTTGCAACCTGCCGGGAGCAATCAGCCCCAGCATTTT.

Ten or more counts support this clonotype. This sequence joins TRBV6-1 and TRBJ1-1; perhaps TRBD1 as D (6 bases). The germline V and J ends were trimmed by 6 bases and 5 bases, with 10 bases remaining between them. The CDR3 runs to 12 residues. CDR1 MNHNS and CDR2 SASEGT come from the germline V gene. The CDR3 here is CASRQGRTEAFF. The CDR3 DNA is TGTGCCAGCAGACAGGGTAGGACTGAAGCTTTCTTT.

The sample holds a few counts of this clonotype. V is TRBV6-2 or TRBV6-3 and J is TRBJ2-5, with D unclear. Germline V CDR1 and CDR2: MNHEY, SVGEGT. V dropped 7 bases and J dropped 2 bases, with 17 bases sitting between them. This CDR3 has 15 residues. CDR3 sequence: CASNQRADKQETQYF. The CDR3 DNA is TGTGCCAGCAACCAACGGGCAGACAAACAAGAGACCCAGTACTTC.

This clonotype was seen more than once but under ten times. The chain employs TRBV6-1 and TRBJ1-2, with TRBD1 matching 8 bases. The V and J ends lost 6 bases and 6 bases, in that order; junction bases with no gene match: 6. Per the germline V gene, CDR1 is MNHNS and CDR2 is SASEGT. CDR3 length: 13 residues. This CDR3 is CASRTHRGDGYTF. CDR3 DNA sequence: TGTGCCAGCAGGACCCACAGGGGGGATGGCTACACCTTC.

This clonotype was observed at least ten times. V gene TRBV29-1 combines with J gene TRBJ2-2; D not resolved. CDR3 length: 13 amino acids. Trimming pared 6 bases from V and 1 base from J, leaving 9 bases between. Per the germline V gene, CDR1 is SQVTM and CDR2 is ANQGSEA. The CDR3 DNA reads as TGCAGCGTGGCCGATAGGAACACCGGGGAGCTGTTTTTT. Protein: CSVADRNTGELFF.

At least ten counts were recorded for this clonotype. The chain combines TRBV28 with TRBJ1-5, with D possibly TRBD1 on 5 matching bases. Germline CDR1 is MDHEN and CDR2 is SYDVKM. This CDR3 contains 13 residues. V was clipped by 7 bases and J by 6 bases, with 13 bases between them. The CDR3: CASNKGMSQPQHF. The CDR3 DNA reads TGTGCCAGCAATAAGGGGATGAGTCAGCCCCAGCATTTT.

The chain carries TRBV12-3 or TRBV12-4 and TRBJ1-1; D gene uncertain. Trimming pared 2 bases from V and 5 bases from J, leaving 12 bases between. The CDR3 length is 14 residues. This CDR3 reads CASSLSGYQTEAFF. CDR3 bases: TGTGCCAGCAGTTTATCTGGCTACCAGACTGAAGCTTTCTTT.

In its sample, this clonotype was seen many times. The genes are TRBV5-6 and TRBJ2-4; 7 nucleotides match TRBD1. The junction had 5 bases not matched to a gene; V was cut back by 0 bases and J by 8 bases. This CDR3 has 14 residues. CDR1 is SGHDT, CDR2 YYEEEE, per germline. The CDR3 spells CASSLEGAGDIQYF. DNA of the CDR3: TGTGCCAGCAGCTTGGAGGGGGCAGGGGACATTCAGTACTTC.

The chain has TRBV6-1 and TRBJ1-5, with a possible D match to TRBD1 (5 bases). The V gene's germline CDR1 is MNHNS and CDR2 SASEGT. The CDR3 totals 12 residues. Between the trimmed V and J ends, which lost 8 bases and 5 bases, there was a span of 10 bases. CDR3 loop: CASAGGDQPQHF. For the CDR3, the DNA is TGTGCCAGCGCCGGGGGGGATCAGCCCCAGCATTTT.

This clonotype was recorded many times. The V and J genes are TRBV7-2 and TRBJ2-2; 11 positions agree with TRBD2. V was clipped by 5 bases and J by 5 bases; unmatched bases: 7. This CDR3 has 16 residues. Germline V CDR1 and CDR2: SGHTA, FQGNSA. CDR3 in amino acids: CASSPLAGDYTGELFF. The DNA of the CDR3 is TGTGCCAGCAGCCCACTAGCGGGAGATTATACCGGGGAGCTGTTTTTT. The entire variable domain, with the rest obtained from reference TRBV7-2 and TRBJ2-2, is as follows: GAGVSQSPSNKVTEKGKDVELRCDPISGHTALYWYRQSLGQGLEFLIYFQGNSAPDKSGLPSDRFSAERTGGSVSTLTIQRTQQEDSAVYLCASSPLAGDYTGELFFGEGSRLTVL.

This clonotype was found many times. The chain links TRBV6-2 or TRBV6-3 to TRBJ2-7; the match to TRBD2 covers 9 bases. Germline V gives CDR1 MNHEY, CDR2 SVGEGT. V was pared by 5 bases and J by 2 bases, with 4 bases of the junction left unmatched. CDR3 length: 14 residues. The CDR3 loop reads CASSEVAGAYEQYF. For the CDR3, the DNA is TGTGCCAGCAGTGAGGTAGCGGGAGCCTACGAGCAGTACTTC.

The chain couples TRBV7-2 to TRBJ1-5; D possibly corresponds to TRBD1 (6 bases). This CDR3 has 15 residues. V was trimmed by 0 bases and J by 5 bases, leaving 11 bases between them. Germline-derived CDR1 and CDR2 are SGHTA and FQGNSA. The DNA of the CDR3 is TGTGCCAGCAGCTTAGCAAACAGGGATGATCAGCCCCAGCATTTT. Translated: CASSLANRDDQPQHF.

The gene calls are TRBV15 and TRBJ2-5; 7 bases agree with TRBD2. Germline CDR1 and CDR2: LNHNV and YYDKDF (reference sequence). This CDR3 is built from 16 residues. V lost 4 bases to trimming and J lost 3 bases; unmatched junction nucleotides: 11. The CDR3 DNA reads TGTGCCACCAGCACTCTCCTTCCCGGGACTAAAGAGACCCAGTACTTC. This encodes CATSTLLPGTKETQYF. Drawing the rest from reference TRBV15 and TRBJ2-5, the complete variable domain is DAMVIQNPRYQVTQFGKPVTLSCSQTLNHNVMYWYQQKSSQAPKLLFHYYDKDFNNEADTPDNFQSRRPNTSFCFLDIRSPGLGDTAMYLCATSTLLPGTKETQYFGPGTRLLVL.

This clonotype was recorded at least ten times. V is TRBV6-5 and J is TRBJ2-7; tentative D call: TRBD2 (6 bases). Per germline, CDR1 MNHEY and CDR2 SVGAGI. V lost 5 bases, J lost 1 base, and 15 bases lay in between. The CDR3 extends over 15 amino acids. The CDR3 here is CASSPTGEWSYEQYF. CDR3 DNA sequence: TGTGCCAGCAGTCCGACGGGGGAGTGGTCCTACGAGCAGTACTTC.

This clonotype was counted ten times or more. V and J are TRBV19 and TRBJ1-2; D gene unclear. The CDR3 has 13 amino acids. Germline CDR1 reads LNHDA; CDR2 reads SQIVND (reference sequence). Trimming took off 1 base at V and 2 bases at J, with 5 bases between the two ends. In DNA form, the CDR3 reads TGTGCCAGTAGTATAGGCCGGAACTATGGCTACACCTTC. Its protein product is CASSIGRNYGYTF.

This chain joins TRBV6-5 and TRBJ2-4; TRBD2 agrees at 11 bases. Germline lookup yields CDR1 MNHEY and CDR2 SVGAGI. V was clipped by 4 bases and J by 3 bases; unmatched bases: 11. The CDR3 is made up of 18 amino acids. The CDR3: CASSSNPTGTSGKNIQYF. The CDR3 DNA follows: TGTGCCAGCAGTTCTAACCCAACCGGGACTAGCGGCAAAAACATTCAGTACTTC.

This clonotype was recorded at least ten times. CDR3 loop: CASSQGTGVQTGELFF. The CDR3 DNA reads TGCGCCAGCAGCCAAGGGACGGGAGTTCAAACCGGGGAGCTGTTTTTT. J is TRBJ2-2 and V is TRBV4-3; TRBD2 might be the D (6 bases). In germline, CDR1 is LGHNA, CDR2 YSLEER. The CDR3 loop spans 16 amino acids. Deletions cut 1 base from V and 5 bases from J, with 14 bases between.